Below, 30 T cell receptor beta chains from the same sample are listed, as sequenced in a study of blood T cells in healthy people across ages. It was with a sample-barcoded 5' primer and a J-beta primer mix that a second PCR of roughly 6 to 11 cycles was run. TCRdb analysed the 5' RACE reads with MiXCR anew, one entry per CDR3 protein. This sample has some 940,000 distinct CDR3 sequences, with approximately 32% found just once. Another study also made use of these data, one on T cells of mothers and their children.

The specimen was blood. The origin of the receptors is a woman in her forties in good health.

CDR3 loop: CSAPYLGAGEQFF. The CDR3 region has the DNA TGCAGTGCCCCATACCTGGGGGCGGGTGAGCAGTTCTTC. The chain uses TRBV20-1 and TRBJ2-1; D may be TRBD1 (6 bases). V dropped 6 bases and J dropped 9 bases, with 18 bases sitting between them. This CDR3 is 13 amino acids long. The germline CDR1 and CDR2 sequences are DFQATT and SNEGSKA (reference sequence).

A note on this clonotype: Mismatch with germline at one junction end may stem from a read error. The chain is built from TRBV10-3 and TRBJ2-1; the D is unclear. The CDR3 runs 14 residues. Germline V gene sequence: CDR1 ENHRY, CDR2 SYGVKD. DNA of the CDR3: TGTGCCATCAGGGAGTCAGGATTATACAATGAGCAGTTCTTC. Amino acid sequence: CAIRESGLYNEQFF.

In this sample, this clonotype turned up many times. The chain couples TRBV5-8 to TRBJ2-3; D is possibly TRBD2 (6 bases). This CDR3 has 13 amino acids. The ends were cut back, 0 bases at V and 6 bases at J, with 8 bases in the middle. Germline loops: CDR1 SGHTS, CDR2 YDEGEE. The CDR3 is CASSLAGDDTQYF. The DNA for the CDR3 is TGTGCCAGCAGCTTGGCGGGGGACGATACGCAGTATTTT.

Only a few counts were recorded for this clonotype. The chain carries TRBV7-2 and TRBJ2-3; possibly TRBD2 for D (6 bases). Germline CDR1 reads SGHTA; CDR2 reads FQGNSA. With 3 bases removed from V and 3 bases from J, the gap between germline ends came to 10 bases. The CDR3 consists of 14 residues. CDR3 protein: CASSFYGRTDTQYF. The CDR3 coding sequence is TGTGCCAGCAGCTTTTATGGGAGGACAGATACGCAGTATTTT.

This clonotype was recorded once. This could be a read error, since a much larger clone is one nucleotide away. This chain links TRBV27 with TRBJ2-7, with D perhaps TRBD2 (7 bases). Germline V CDR1 and CDR2: MNHEY, SMNVEV (reference sequence). V was trimmed by 4 bases and J by 0 bases, leaving 16 bases between them. The CDR3 is made up of 16 amino acids. CDR3 region: CASSSSGGDISYEQYF. In DNA, the CDR3 is TGTGCCAGCAGTTCATCTGGGGGGGACATCTCCTACGAGCAGTACTTC.

The chain has TRBV14 and TRBJ2-7; D possibly corresponds to TRBD2 (5 bases). V was shortened by 4 bases and J by 2 bases, with 12 bases between the two germline ends. CDR3 size: 14 residues. Germline values: CDR1 SGHDN, CDR2 FVKESK. The CDR3 here is CASSPWRQPYEQYF. The CDR3 region has the DNA TGTGCCAGCAGCCCGTGGAGGCAGCCCTACGAGCAGTACTTC.

V gene TRBV28 combines with J gene TRBJ2-3; D is unresolved. The CDR3 totals 15 residues. Germline V gives CDR1 MDHEN, CDR2 SYDVKM. The V and J ends lost 6 bases and 1 base respectively, with 14 bases between them. The CDR3 loop reads CASSYPGPRTDTQYF. CDR3 bases: TGTGCCAGCAGCTATCCCGGGCCCCGCACAGATACGCAGTATTTT.

Many counts were recorded for this clonotype. The chain carries TRBV5-5 and TRBJ2-1; 10 nucleotides line up with TRBD2. There are 15 residues in the CDR3. CDR1 and CDR2 (germline): SGHKS, YYEKEE (reference sequence). V lost 6 bases, J lost 2 bases, and 5 bases stayed unmatched. The CDR3 nucleotides read TGTGCCAGCACCTATAGCGGGGGGCCCTACAATGAGCAGTTCTTC. Translated, it gives CASTYSGGPYNEQFF.

The chain has TRBV14 and TRBJ2-5, with D tentatively TRBD2 (6 bases). Germline CDR1 reads SGHDN; CDR2 reads FVKESK. The ends were cut back, 3 bases at V and 3 bases at J, with 14 bases in the middle. The CDR3 covers 15 residues. CDR3 nucleotides: TGTGCCAGCAGCCAGGAGGGTAGACCCGAAGAGACCCAGTACTTC. Residues: CASSQEGRPEETQYF. Filled out from reference TRBV14 and TRBJ2-5, the complete variable domain reads EAGVTQFPSHSVIEKGQTVTLRCDPISGHDNLYWYRRVMGKEIKFLLHFVKESKQDESGMPNNRFLAERTGGTYSTLKVQPAELEDSGVYFCASSQEGRPEETQYFGPGTRLLVL.

This clonotype occurred many times. The genes are TRBV27 and TRBJ2-1; 9 bases fit TRBD2. Losses at the gene ends were 2 bases for V and 7 bases for J; bases not matched to a gene: 9. From germline, CDR1 is MNHEY and CDR2 SMNVEV (reference sequence). This CDR3 is built from 16 residues. CDR3 in DNA: TGTGCCAGCAGTTTAAGGCTAGCGGGGAGTAGGAATGAGCAGTTCTTC. It specifies CASSLRLAGSRNEQFF.

The rearrangement links TRBV4-1 to TRBJ2-2; D is possibly TRBD1 or TRBD2 (6 bases each). V dropped 3 bases and J dropped 6 bases, with 14 bases sitting between them. Germline lookup yields CDR1 MGHRA and CDR2 YSYEKL. This CDR3 region has 15 residues. This chain's CDR3 is CASSQDQRGAGELFF. CDR3 nucleotide sequence: TGCGCCAGCAGCCAGGACCAAAGGGGGGCCGGGGAGCTGTTTTTT.

At least ten counts were recorded for this clonotype. V gene TRBV20-1 combines with J gene TRBJ1-6; 8 nucleotides agree with TRBD1. The CDR3 loop spans 16 amino acids. J gave up 7 bases and V 0 bases, and 8 bases lay outside the gene matches. CDR1 and CDR2 (germline): DFQATT, SNEGSKA (reference sequence). This CDR3 is CSARDFGQGQNSPLHF. DNA for the CDR3: TGCAGTGCTAGAGATTTTGGACAGGGTCAGAATTCACCCCTCCACTTT.

This clonotype was picked up a small number of times. The rearrangement joins TRBV20-1 to TRBJ1-5; D unclear. CDR3 length equals 16 residues. Germline CDR1 reads DFQATT; CDR2 reads SNEGSKA (reference sequence). V was trimmed by 2 bases and J by 0 bases, leaving 14 bases between them. CDR3 in amino acids: CSARHTDGSSNQPQHF. CDR3 nucleotides: TGCAGTGCTAGACACACGGACGGAAGTAGCAATCAGCCCCAGCATTTT.

The chain uses TRBV20-1 and TRBJ1-4; 9 bases match TRBD1. This CDR3 is built from 13 residues. From germline, CDR1 is DFQATT and CDR2 SNEGSKA (reference sequence). V lost 0 bases and J lost 8; bases outside the gene matches: 1. The chain's CDR3 is CSARDTGGEKLFF. The CDR3 nucleotides are TGCAGTGCTAGAGACACAGGGGGCGAAAAACTGTTTTTT.

This chain connects TRBV28 to TRBJ2-2; TRBD1 matches 7 bases. This CDR3 is built from 15 residues. With V trimmed by 3 bases and J by 4 bases, 5 bases remained unmatched. Germline V gene data show CDR1 as MDHEN and CDR2 as SYDVKM. CDR3 sequence: CASSLSDRATGELFF. In nucleotides, the CDR3 is TGTGCCAGCAGTTTGTCTGACAGGGCCACCGGGGAGCTGTTTTTT.

Comments on this clonotype: The junction shows a germline mismatch at one end, possibly a read error. The CDR3 here is CASSLTGASVLTF. In nucleotides, the CDR3 is TGTGCCAGCAGCCTTACTGGGGCCAGCGTCCTGACTTTC. The genes are TRBV6-5 and TRBJ2-6; a possible D gene is TRBD1 (5 bases). The germline gives CDR1 MNHEY, CDR2 SVGAGI. The CDR3 covers 13 residues.

As regards this clonotype: One end of the junction varies from germline; a read error may be responsible. This chain uses TRBV7-3 with TRBJ2-7; D possibly corresponds to TRBD2 (5 bases). The CDR3 totals 12 residues. In germline, CDR1 is SGHTA, CDR2 FQGTGA. CDR3 loop: CANSPTGVEHYF. For the CDR3, the DNA is TGTGCCAACAGCCCGACCGGGGTCGAGCATTACTTC. The full variable domain, completed using reference TRBV7-3 and TRBJ2-7, is GAGVSQTPSNKVTEKGKYVELRCDPISGHTALYWYRQSLGQGPEFLIYFQGTGAADDSGLPNDRFFAVRPEGSVSTLKIQRTERGDSAVYLCANSPTGVEHYFGPGTRLTVT.

The chain couples TRBV27 to TRBJ1-1; the match to TRBD1 covers 9 bases. With 5 bases clipped from V and 11 bases from J, the junction kept 9 bases outside the gene matches. Germline values: CDR1 MNHEY, CDR2 SMNVEV (reference sequence). This CDR3 comprises 13 residues. The CDR3 loop reads CASSPRTGVEAFF. CDR3 DNA: TGTGCCAGCAGTCCCCGGACAGGGGTGGAGGCTTTCTTT.

This chain connects TRBV29-1 to TRBJ1-1; D is ambiguous. The CDR3 length is 11 residues. Germline V gene lookup returns CDR1 SQVTM and CDR2 ANQGSEA. The V and J ends lost 6 bases and 10 bases respectively, with 15 bases between them. CDR3 sequence reads: CSVREGRRAFF. In DNA form, the CDR3 reads TGCAGCGTGAGGGAGGGAAGAAGAGCTTTCTTT.

In its sample, this clonotype was seen many times. V is TRBV5-1 and J is TRBJ2-1; 8 bases line up with TRBD2. Germline assignment: CDR1 SGHRS and CDR2 YFSETQ. The trim removed 4 bases at V and 7 bases at J, leaving 7 bases unmatched. The CDR3 is 14 residues long. The CDR3 loop is CASSAGTRVNEQFF. For the CDR3, the DNA is TGCGCCAGCAGCGCCGGGACTAGAGTGAATGAGCAGTTCTTC.

This clonotype appeared many times. Here the CDR3 reads CASSIAGTSVPETQYF. CDR3 DNA sequence: TGCGCCAGCAGCATCGCCGGGACTAGCGTACCCGAGACCCAGTACTTC. V and J are TRBV5-1 and TRBJ2-5; 10 nucleotides match TRBD2. The CDR3 sequence is 16 residues long. Germline CDR1 SGHRS, CDR2 YFSETQ. The trim removed 4 bases at V and 5 bases at J, leaving 11 bases unmatched.

This sequence joins TRBV7-2 and TRBJ2-7, with 8 bases matching TRBD2. CDR1 and CDR2 (germline): SGHTA, FQGNSA. The CDR3 spans 15 residues. The V and J ends lost 1 base and 1 base, in that order; junction bases with no gene match: 3. Written as DNA, the CDR3 is TGTGCCAGCAGCTTAGGGACTAGCAATTCCTACGAGCAGTACTTC. Protein sequence: CASSLGTSNSYEQYF.

This chain connects TRBV24-1 to TRBJ2-2; the D is unclear. Trimming pared 10 bases from V and 0 bases from J, leaving 14 bases between. In germline, CDR1 is KGHDR, CDR2 SFDVKD. The CDR3 has 15 residues. CDR3 loop: CATSRPIANTGELFF. The CDR3 DNA reads TGTGCCACAAGTCGGCCAATTGCGAACACCGGGGAGCTGTTTTTT.

The rearrangement uses TRBV6-1 and TRBJ2-7; D gene ambiguous. V was shortened by 7 bases and J by 1 base, with 14 bases between the two germline ends. The CDR3 extends over 14 amino acids. Looked up from germline, CDR1 is MNHNS and CDR2 is SASEGT. DNA of the CDR3: TGTGCCAGCAAACCCCGGACGCAATCCTACGAGCAGTACTTC. It codes for CASKPRTQSYEQYF.

This chain joins TRBV5-1 and TRBJ1-1; D might be TRBD1 (5 bases). CDR3 length: 15 residues. V dropped 1 base and J dropped 4 bases, with 14 bases sitting between them. Germline V CDR1 and CDR2: SGHRS, YFSETQ. The CDR3 reads CASSLSGSGFTEAFF. DNA for the CDR3: TGCGCCAGCAGCTTGTCAGGGTCCGGGTTCACTGAAGCTTTCTTT.

This clonotype occurred a few times. The chain links TRBV7-9 to TRBJ1-4; possibly TRBD1 for D (6 bases). Deletions cut 1 base from V and 3 bases from J, with 9 bases between. CDR1 is SEHNR and CDR2 is FQNEAQ in the germline V gene (reference sequence). The CDR3 covers 15 residues. The CDR3 is CASSLGTVPNEKLFF. In DNA form, the CDR3 reads TGTGCCAGCAGCTTAGGGACAGTGCCTAATGAAAAACTGTTTTTT.

The CDR3 loop is CSVVGGGPGNEQFF. CDR3 coding DNA: TGCAGCGTTGTAGGCGGGGGGCCGGGTAATGAGCAGTTCTTC. The genes are TRBV29-1 and TRBJ2-1; 8 bases fit TRBD2. CDR1 is SQVTM, CDR2 ANQGSEA, per germline. J was trimmed by 7 bases and V by 4 bases; bases with no gene match: 9. The CDR3 loop spans 14 amino acids.

The rearrangement joins TRBV12-3 or TRBV12-4 to TRBJ1-5; D might be TRBD1 (5 bases). The V end lost 6 bases, the J end lost 0 bases, and 12 bases lay between the germline ends. This CDR3 is 15 amino acids long. The CDR3: CASRAQGHSNQPQHF. The CDR3 bases are TGTGCCAGCAGGGCCCAGGGCCATAGCAATCAGCCCCAGCATTTT.

This clonotype was counted many times. The chain joins TRBV10-3 to TRBJ2-1; 10 nucleotides match TRBD2. The CDR3 is 13 amino acids. Trimming cost V 8 bases and J 3 bases; bases outside gene matches: 1. CDR1 and CDR2 (germline): ENHRY, SYGVKD. In nucleotides, the CDR3 is TGTGCCATCGGGACTAGCGTCTACAATGAGCAGTTCTTC. This sequence encodes CAIGTSVYNEQFF.

The CDR3 is CSARVAGAGGSTDTQYF. The CDR3 DNA follows: TGCAGTGCTAGAGTGGCTGGAGCGGGGGGTAGCACAGATACGCAGTATTTT. The chain recombines TRBV20-1 with TRBJ2-3; 9 nucleotides agree with TRBD2. The CDR3 sequence is 17 residues long. Looked up from germline, CDR1 is DFQATT and CDR2 is SNEGSKA (reference sequence). Losses at the gene ends were 1 base for V and 0 bases for J; bases not matched to a gene: 8.